This T cell receptor beta chain was recorded in a study of graft-versus-host responses after intestinal transplantation. Study-wide results and caveats: Recipient marrow contained GvH clones, some of which appeared first in ileum or blood.

From germline, CDR1 is SGHAT and CDR2 FQNNGV. The V end lost 5 bases, the J end lost 3 bases, and 16 bases lay between the germline ends. This CDR3 has 16 residues. In regard to this clone: The antigen remains undetermined.

Data came from immunoSEQ multiplex PCR; TCRdb stores just in-frame clones and leaves some out. The sample gives roughly 50,000 clones, 91% of which show up once; approximately 5.5% is in the top ten. The chain uses TRBV11-2 and TRBJ2-2, with D tentatively TRBD2 (6 bases). This sequence originates from a human patient who received an intestinal transplant, so some T cells may come from the graft donor. The sample in question was PBMCs, obtained roughly 660 days after intestinal transplant. CDR3 nucleotides: TGTGCCAGCAGCACCCGAGCCGGGGAGGACACCGGGGAGCTGTTTTTT. It codes for CASSTRAGEDTGELFF.